The rows below give T cell receptor beta chains drawn from one sample of a study of blood T cell repertoires in COVID-19. Clones were read by immunoSEQ multiplex PCR, and TCRdb kept only the in-frame ones, dropping some. The sample yields approximately 160,000 clones, 70% to 90% seen once. Sequencing used PBMCs or T cells enriched from blood (not recorded which). These receptors were collected from a middle-aged man who had recovered from COVID-19. Each CDR3 is given with its conserved first and last residue. Each record gives: V gene, J gene, CDR3 protein.

V gene: TRBV19; J gene: TRBJ2-3; CDR3 protein: CASSRTVGSVTDTQYF
V gene: TRBV24-1; J gene: TRBJ2-1; CDR3 protein: CATVSSLGEQFF
V gene: TRBV2; J gene: TRBJ2-5; CDR3 protein: CASSPGTARETQYF
V gene: TRBV7-2; J gene: TRBJ1-4; CDR3 protein: CASGVVSLTNEKLFF
V gene: TRBV7-8; J gene: TRBJ1-4; CDR3 protein: CASSLESRGEKLFF
V gene: TRBV3-1/TRBV3-2; J gene: TRBJ1-5; CDR3 protein: CASSPSRGNQPQHF
V gene: TRBV12-3/TRBV12-4; J gene: TRBJ1-5; CDR3 protein: CASSLASDQPQHF
V gene: TRBV6-5; J gene: TRBJ2-1; CDR3 protein: CASRTSVREQFF
V gene: TRBV9; J gene: TRBJ2-1; CDR3 protein: CASSATSGLHNEQFF
V gene: TRBV11-3; J gene: TRBJ2-3; CDR3 protein: CASSAAFPPEGTQYF
V gene: TRBV2; J gene: TRBJ2-3; CDR3 protein: CASSRLAGVGDTQYF
V gene: TRBV25-1; J gene: TRBJ2-6; CDR3 protein: CASSVRQVDSGANVLTF
V gene: TRBV19; J gene: TRBJ2-5; CDR3 protein: CASSPGTGVGQETQYF
V gene: TRBV19; J gene: TRBJ1-6; CDR3 protein: CASSTGIGNSPLHF
V gene: TRBV5-1; J gene: TRBJ2-3; CDR3 protein: CASSTGLEADTQYF
V gene: TRBV27; J gene: TRBJ1-2; CDR3 protein: CASSLSPRDYGYTF
V gene: TRBV9; J gene: TRBJ1-2; CDR3 protein: CASSAHREIIYGYTF
V gene: TRBV5-5; J gene: TRBJ1-1; CDR3 protein: CASTSWAGNTEAFF
V gene: TRBV9; J gene: TRBJ2-3; CDR3 protein: CASSVGGLETDTQYF